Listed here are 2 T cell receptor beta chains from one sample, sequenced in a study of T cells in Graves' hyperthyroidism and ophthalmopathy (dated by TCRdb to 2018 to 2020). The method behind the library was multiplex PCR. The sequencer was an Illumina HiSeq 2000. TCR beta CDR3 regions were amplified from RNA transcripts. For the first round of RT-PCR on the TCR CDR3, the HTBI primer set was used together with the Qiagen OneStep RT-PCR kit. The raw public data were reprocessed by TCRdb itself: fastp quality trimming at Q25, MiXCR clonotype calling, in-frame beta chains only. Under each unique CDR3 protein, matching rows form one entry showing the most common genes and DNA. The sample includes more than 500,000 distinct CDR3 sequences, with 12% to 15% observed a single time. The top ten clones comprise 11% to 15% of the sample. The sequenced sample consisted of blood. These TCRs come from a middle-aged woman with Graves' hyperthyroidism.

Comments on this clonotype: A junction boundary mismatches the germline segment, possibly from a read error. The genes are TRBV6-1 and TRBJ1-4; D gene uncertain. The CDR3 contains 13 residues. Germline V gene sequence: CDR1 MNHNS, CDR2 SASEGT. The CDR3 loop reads CASIGRTNVKLFF. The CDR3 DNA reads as TGTGCCAGCATAGGAAGGACTAATGTAAAACTGTTTTTT.

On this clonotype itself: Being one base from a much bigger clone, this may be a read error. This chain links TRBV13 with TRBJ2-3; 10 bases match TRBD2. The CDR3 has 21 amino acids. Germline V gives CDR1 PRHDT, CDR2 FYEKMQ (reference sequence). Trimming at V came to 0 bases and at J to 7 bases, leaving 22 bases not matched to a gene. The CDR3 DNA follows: TGTGCCAGCAGCTTAGGAGCCTGGACAGGAGGACTAGCGGCCTCCCTCTATACGCAGTATTTT. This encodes CASSLGAWTGGLAASLYTQYF.